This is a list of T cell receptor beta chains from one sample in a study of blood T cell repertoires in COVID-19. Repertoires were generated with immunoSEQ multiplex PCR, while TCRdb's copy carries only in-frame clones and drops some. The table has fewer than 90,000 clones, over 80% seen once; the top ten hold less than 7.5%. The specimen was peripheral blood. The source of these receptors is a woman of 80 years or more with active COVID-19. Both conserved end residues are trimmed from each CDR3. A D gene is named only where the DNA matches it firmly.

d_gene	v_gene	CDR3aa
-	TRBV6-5	ASSYDIPVGEQF
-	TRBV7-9	ASSFKEGSEAF
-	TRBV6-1	ASSENRLAS
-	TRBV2	ASRNTDIYSPLH
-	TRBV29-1	SPPPTIGEPQH
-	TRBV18	ASAHGGIFSYNEQF
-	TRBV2	ASSGTRANTGELF
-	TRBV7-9	ASSSHSGGPKY
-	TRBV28	ASSFHSLYTGELF
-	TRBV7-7	ASSPAYPTGELF
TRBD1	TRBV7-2	ASSLEPTGYTGELF
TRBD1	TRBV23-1	ASRTGSYSYNEQF
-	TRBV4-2	ASSQRGSGELF
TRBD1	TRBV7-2	ASSLVQGAYEQY
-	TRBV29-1	SVRGSYEQY
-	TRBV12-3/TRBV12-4	ASSLAETYEQY